The 30 T cell receptor beta chains reported below all come from one sample, sequenced in a study of identical twins. TCRdb reanalysed the 5' RACE reads using MiXCR and keeps one entry per CDR3 protein. This table holds 550,000 to 700,000 distinct CDR3 sequences, roughly 9.5% found once. This sample also appeared in a second study, on yellow fever vaccine responses in identical twins.

What was sequenced was PBMCs. These receptors were taken from a woman in her late teens or twenties in good health.

In this sample, this clonotype turned up many times. The rearrangement uses TRBV29-1 and TRBJ2-7, with 7 positions matching TRBD1. There are 13 residues in the CDR3. V was pared by 4 bases and J by 4 bases, with 7 bases of the junction left unmatched. Germline V lookup: CDR1 SQVTM, CDR2 ANQGSEA. This CDR3 is CSVATGVRYEQYF. CDR3 DNA: TGCAGCGTTGCAACAGGGGTGAGGTACGAGCAGTACTTC.

V is TRBV5-5 and J is TRBJ2-3; D remains ambiguous. Per the germline V gene, CDR1 is SGHKS and CDR2 is YYEKEE (reference sequence). The length of the CDR3 is 14 residues. The V end was cut by 0 bases, the J end by 2 bases, with 7 bases between. CDR3 protein: CASSLGRITDTQYF. CDR3 sequence (DNA): TGTGCCAGCAGCTTGGGCAGAATCACAGATACGCAGTATTTT. Using reference TRBV5-5 and TRBJ2-3 for the parts outside the CDR3, the full variable domain is DAGVTQSPTHLIKTRGQQVTLRCSPISGHKSVSWYQQVLGQGPQFIFQYYEKEERGRGNFPDRFSARQFPNYSSELNVNALLLGDSALYLCASSLGRITDTQYFGPGTRLTVL.

This clonotype has at least ten counts. The chain uses TRBV20-1 and TRBJ2-1, with D uncertain. From germline, CDR1 is DFQATT and CDR2 SNEGSKA (reference sequence). The CDR3 is made up of 12 amino acids. V shed 2 bases and J shed 7 bases, with 9 bases lying between them. DNA for the CDR3: TGCAGTGCTAGATTGAGGTGGAATGAGCAGTTCTTC. It yields the protein CSARLRWNEQFF.

The J gene is TRBJ2-5, the V gene TRBV20-1, with TRBD2 matching 9 bases. The CDR3 length is 14 residues. Germline V gives CDR1 DFQATT, CDR2 SNEGSKA (reference sequence). V gave up 6 bases and J gave up 1 base; unmatched junction bases: 6. The CDR3 DNA follows: TGCAGTGCGAGACTAGCGGTAACCCAAGAGACCCAGTACTTC. It specifies CSARLAVTQETQYF.

Only a few counts were recorded for this clonotype. The chain joins TRBV7-2 to TRBJ2-5; 9 nucleotides line up with TRBD2. The length of the CDR3 is 19 residues. Unmatched junction bases numbered 15, after V lost 2 bases and J lost 2 bases. The V gene's germline CDR1 is SGHTA and CDR2 FQGNSA. The CDR3 DNA reads as TGTGCCAGCAGCTTACCGAGGCGAGGGGTAGCGGGGGAACAAGAGACCCAGTACTTC. Its translation: CASSLPRRGVAGEQETQYF.

The V and J genes are TRBV12-3 or TRBV12-4 and TRBJ1-1; D not certain. This CDR3 spans 14 amino acids. V lost 6 bases to trimming and J lost 4 bases, with 15 bases between them. The CDR3 coding sequence is TGTGCCAGCAGCCTAATGGGTCGGGGCACTGAAGCTTTCTTT. It codes for CASSLMGRGTEAFF.

This clonotype appeared many times. The CDR3 loop reads CAISGTGTSGKSSYNEQFF. CDR3 DNA sequence: TGTGCCATCAGTGGAACCGGGACTAGCGGGAAGAGCTCCTACAATGAGCAGTTCTTC. J is TRBJ2-1 and V is TRBV10-3; 13 positions match TRBD2. The germline gives CDR1 ENHRY, CDR2 SYGVKD. V lost 4 bases to trimming and J lost 0 bases; unmatched junction nucleotides: 9. This CDR3 comprises 19 residues.

V is TRBV6-1 and J is TRBJ1-1; D is unclear. Germline loops: CDR1 MNHNS, CDR2 SASEGT. Trimming took 4 bases from V and 7 from J, leaving 7 bases between them. The CDR3 runs 11 residues. DNA for the CDR3: TGTGCCAGCAGTGGATGGGGTGAAGCTTTCTTT. Protein sequence: CASSGWGEAFF.

The rearrangement uses TRBV4-3 and TRBJ2-5; TRBD2 agrees at 9 bases. The CDR3 extends over 16 amino acids. Trimming at V came to 0 bases and at J to 4 bases, leaving 6 bases not matched to a gene. Germline values: CDR1 LGHNA, CDR2 YSLEER. The CDR3 sequence is CASSQDSLAGRETQYF. The CDR3 bases are TGCGCCAGCAGCCAAGATTCTCTAGCGGGAAGAGAGACCCAGTACTTC.

The rearrangement joins TRBV15 to TRBJ2-1; TRBD1 matches at 11 bases. The length of the CDR3 is 16 residues. Trimming removed 4 bases from V and 5 bases from J; junction bases left unmatched: 7. The germline V gene has CDR1 LNHNV and CDR2 YYDKDF (reference sequence). CDR3 DNA sequence: TGTGCCACCAGCATAACGTGGGGACAGGGGGACAATGAGCAGTTCTTC. Its protein is CATSITWGQGDNEQFF.

The CDR3 DNA is TGTGCCAGCAGCCATGACAGGGGTTGGCGAGAGACCCAGTACTTC. Translation gives CASSHDRGWRETQYF. V gene TRBV14 combines with J gene TRBJ2-5; 8 bases match TRBD1. Germline CDR1 and CDR2: SGHDN and FVKESK. With 3 bases clipped from V and 4 bases from J, the junction kept 7 bases outside the gene matches. This CDR3 comprises 15 residues. Full variable domain (outside the CDR3, taken from reference TRBV14 and TRBJ2-5): EAGVTQFPSHSVIEKGQTVTLRCDPISGHDNLYWYRRVMGKEIKFLLHFVKESKQDESGMPNNRFLAERTGGTYSTLKVQPAELEDSGVYFCASSHDRGWRETQYFGPGTRLLVL.

This clonotype was found a few times. Written as DNA, the CDR3 is TGTGCCAGCAGTTACTCGCAGGGATCGAACACTGAAGCTTTCTTT. Amino acids: CASSYSQGSNTEAFF. This chain links TRBV6-2 or TRBV6-3 with TRBJ1-1; tentative D call: TRBD1 (5 bases). This CDR3 has 15 residues. V was shortened by 0 bases and J by 1 base, with 9 bases between the two germline ends. Germline V gene sequence: CDR1 MNHEY, CDR2 SVGEGT.

This clonotype was observed a few times. This CDR3 is CASSPSGTSGGEQYF. CDR3 sequence (DNA): TGTGCCAGCAGCCCCTCCGGGACTAGCGGTGGCGAGCAGTACTTC. J is TRBJ2-7 and V is TRBV7-6; 11 nucleotides align to TRBD2. CDR3 length equals 15 residues. CDR1 SGHVS and CDR2 FNYEAQ come from the germline V gene. V trimming: 5 bases; J trimming: 6 bases; junction bases outside the gene matches: 9.

This clonotype occurred a few times. The gene calls are TRBV5-1 and TRBJ2-1, with TRBD1 matching 10 bases. Germline V gives CDR1 SGHRS, CDR2 YFSETQ. CDR3 length: 16 amino acids. Trimming took 3 bases from V and 7 from J; bases not matched to a gene: 10. The CDR3 here is CASSWLGGQGLNEQFF. CDR3 nucleotides: TGCGCCAGCAGCTGGTTAGGGGGACAGGGGTTGAATGAGCAGTTCTTC.

V gene TRBV6-2 or TRBV6-3 combines with J gene TRBJ2-7; D not resolved. V was shortened by 0 bases and J by 3 bases, with 15 bases between the two germline ends. The germline V gene has CDR1 MNHEY and CDR2 SVGEGT. This CDR3 spans 16 amino acids. DNA of the CDR3: TGTGCCAGCAGTTACTCGATGGGCAGGATCTACTACGAGCAGTACTTC. This sequence encodes CASSYSMGRIYYEQYF.

Ten or more counts support this clonotype. The gene calls are TRBV11-2 and TRBJ2-1; 11 nucleotides line up with TRBD2. This CDR3 spans 16 amino acids. V shed 5 bases, J shed 2 bases, and the junction held 5 bases outside the gene matches. Germline V gene data show CDR1 as SGHAT and CDR2 as FQNNGV. For the CDR3, the DNA is TGTGCCAGCAGCCCACCTAGCGGGAGGACCTACAATGAGCAGTTCTTC. Translated: CASSPPSGRTYNEQFF.

The CDR3 DNA sequence: TGTGCCAGCAGTGGGTTGACCTACCCTTCCTACGAGCAGTACTTC. Its protein product is CASSGLTYPSYEQYF. The rearrangement links TRBV2 to TRBJ2-7; D is uncertain. This CDR3 is built from 15 residues. The V end lost 4 bases, the J end lost 1 base, and 14 bases lay between the germline ends. Germline V gene lookup returns CDR1 SNHLY and CDR2 FYNNEI.

This sequence joins TRBV20-1 and TRBJ2-4, with TRBD1 identical over 7 bases. J was trimmed by 0 bases and V by 3 bases; bases with no gene match: 11. Germline V gives CDR1 DFQATT, CDR2 SNEGSKA (reference sequence). This CDR3 contains 17 residues. DNA for the CDR3: TGCAGTGCTAGTACAGGGGAAGTGGAGATAGCCAAAAACATTCAGTACTTC. Amino acids: CSASTGEVEIAKNIQYF.

This chain links TRBV7-9 with TRBJ1-1; TRBD1 aligns across 10 bases. This CDR3 is 17 amino acids long. V was clipped by 3 bases and J by 4 bases; unmatched bases: 11. The germline CDR1 and CDR2 sequences are SEHNR and FQNEAQ (reference sequence). The CDR3 DNA reads TGTGCCAGCAGCTTCGACAGGGGGCGAGGGAAAGTCACTGAAGCTTTCTTT. Translation gives CASSFDRGRGKVTEAFF.

This clonotype has a count of ten or more. The chain carries TRBV27 and TRBJ2-7; D gene ambiguous. Germline V gives CDR1 MNHEY, CDR2 SMNVEV (reference sequence). There are 14 residues in the CDR3. V was cut by 2 bases and J by 3 bases, with 11 bases left in between. The CDR3 sequence is CASSLGDSLYEQYF. The CDR3 region has the DNA TGTGCCAGCAGTTTAGGGGATAGTCTCTACGAGCAGTACTTC.

This clonotype was observed a few times. The chain has TRBV7-3 and TRBJ2-3; no reliable D call. The CDR3 runs to 15 residues. V was trimmed by 4 bases and J by 1 base, leaving 12 bases between them. Germline V gives CDR1 SGHTA, CDR2 FQGTGA. The CDR3 region is CASSSGAGGTDTQYF. Written as DNA, the CDR3 is TGTGCCAGCAGCTCTGGCGCTGGGGGCACAGATACGCAGTATTTT.

This clonotype was seen a few times. The chain employs TRBV7-3 and TRBJ2-3, with TRBD1 as a possible D gene (6 bases). Germline-derived CDR1 and CDR2 are SGHTA and FQGTGA. This CDR3 has 16 amino acids. Between the trimmed V and J ends, which lost 2 bases and 4 bases, there was a span of 16 bases. The CDR3 region has the DNA TGTGCCAGCAGCTTATCCACAGGGATGGGTGCAGATACGCAGTATTTT. It is translated as CASSLSTGMGADTQYF.

The chain couples TRBV27 to TRBJ2-4, with TRBD2 matching 9 bases. V dropped 8 bases and J dropped 5; count of bases not matched to a gene: 4. The V gene's germline CDR1 is MNHEY and CDR2 SMNVEV (reference sequence). The CDR3 has 13 residues. The CDR3: CASGIAGENIQYF. Written as DNA, the CDR3 is TGTGCCAGCGGTATAGCGGGGGAAAACATTCAGTACTTC.

This clonotype has at least ten counts. V gene TRBV5-4 combines with J gene TRBJ2-1; 7 nucleotides match TRBD1. Germline V gene data show CDR1 as SGHNT and CDR2 as YYREEE (reference sequence). The CDR3 loop spans 14 amino acids. Trimming cost V 0 bases and J 9 bases; bases outside gene matches: 6. The CDR3 region has the DNA TGTGCCAGCAGCTTGGAGGTGACAGGGATTGAGCAGTTCTTC. Translation: CASSLEVTGIEQFF.

This clonotype was counted ten times or more. The V and J genes are TRBV4-2 and TRBJ1-5, with D hard to call. Germline CDR1 is LGHNA and CDR2 is YNFKEQ. V was trimmed by 1 base and J by 0 bases, leaving 1 base between them. This CDR3 has 13 amino acids. The CDR3 DNA follows: TGTGCCAGCAGCCAAGTTAGCAATCAGCCCCAGCATTTT. It encodes CASSQVSNQPQHF.

This clonotype showed up just a few times. V is TRBV20-1 and J is TRBJ2-1; TRBD2 might be the D (5 bases). There are 16 residues in the CDR3. The germline CDR1 and CDR2 sequences are DFQATT and SNEGSKA (reference sequence). V lost 4 bases to trimming and J lost 5 bases, with 21 bases between them. The CDR3 nucleotides read TGCAGTGCTACTATCATAGCGATAACGAGGCACAATGAGCAGTTCTTC. It yields the protein CSATIIAITRHNEQFF.

V usage is TRBV15 and J usage is TRBJ2-1, with D tentatively TRBD1 (6 bases). The CDR3 totals 16 residues. V lost 0 bases and J 4 bases, leaving 13 bases between the germline ends. Germline lookup yields CDR1 LNHNV and CDR2 YYDKDF (reference sequence). In nucleotides, the CDR3 is TGTGCCACCAGCAGAGATCCGGCAGGGGTATACAATGAGCAGTTCTTC. This codes for CATSRDPAGVYNEQFF.

This clonotype was counted at least ten times. V gene TRBV20-1 combines with J gene TRBJ2-1, with a possible D match to TRBD2 (6 bases). The V end was cut by 7 bases, the J end by 8 bases, with 9 bases between. The V gene's germline CDR1 is DFQATT and CDR2 SNEGSKA (reference sequence). The CDR3 length is 10 residues. CDR3: CSVWEDEQFF. In nucleotides, the CDR3 is TGCAGTGTCTGGGAGGATGAGCAGTTCTTC.

This chain uses TRBV6-2 or TRBV6-3 with TRBJ2-7; 12 nucleotides agree with TRBD2. Germline loops: CDR1 MNHEY, CDR2 SVGEGT. Trimming at V came to 7 bases and at J to 9 bases, leaving 4 bases not matched to a gene. The CDR3 extends over 12 amino acids. The CDR3 coding sequence is TGTGCCAGCAACAAGGGACTAGCGGGGCAGTACTTC. It is translated as CASNKGLAGQYF.

This clonotype came up a few times. The V and J genes are TRBV5-1 and TRBJ1-1; D is unclear. The CDR3 spans 12 residues. Trimming left V 2 bases short and J 9 bases short, with 11 bases between. Germline V gene sequence: CDR1 SGHRS, CDR2 YFSETQ. CDR3 sequence: CASSFDGIKAFF. CDR3 DNA sequence: TGCGCCAGCAGCTTCGATGGGATCAAAGCTTTCTTT.